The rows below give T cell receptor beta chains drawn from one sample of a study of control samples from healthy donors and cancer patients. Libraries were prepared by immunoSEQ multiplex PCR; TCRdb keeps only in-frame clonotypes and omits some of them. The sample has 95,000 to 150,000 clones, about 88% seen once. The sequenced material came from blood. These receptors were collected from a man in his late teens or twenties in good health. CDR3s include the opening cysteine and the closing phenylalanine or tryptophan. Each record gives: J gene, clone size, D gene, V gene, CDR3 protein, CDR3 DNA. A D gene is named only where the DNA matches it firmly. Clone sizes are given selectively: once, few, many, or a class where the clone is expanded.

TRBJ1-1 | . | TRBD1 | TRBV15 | CATSRQGDEAFF | TGTGCCACCAGCAGACAGGGGGATGAAGCTTTCTTT
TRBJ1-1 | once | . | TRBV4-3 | CASSQEGVSLGEAFF | TGCGCCAGCAGCCAAGAAGGGGTGAGCCTAGGTGAAGCTTTCTTT
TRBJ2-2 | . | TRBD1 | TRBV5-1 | CASSLVRTGDTGELFF | TGCGCCAGCAGCTTGGTTAGGACAGGGGACACCGGGGAGCTGTTTTTT
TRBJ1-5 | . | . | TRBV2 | CASRGTYSNQPQHF | TGTGCCAGCAGGGGGACATATAGCAATCAGCCCCAGCATTTT
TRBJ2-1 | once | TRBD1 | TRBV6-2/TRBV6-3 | CASSYRRQGLPLNNEQFF | TGTGCCAGCAGTTACCGGAGACAGGGGCTTCCCCTCAACAATGAGCAGTTCTTC
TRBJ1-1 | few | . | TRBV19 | CASSTTTGVEAFF | TGTGCCAGTAGTACCACCACGGGAGTTGAAGCTTTCTTT
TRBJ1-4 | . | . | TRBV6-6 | CASSYQGRSNEKLFF | TGTGCCAGCAGTTATCAAGGGCGGTCTAATGAAAAACTGTTTTTT
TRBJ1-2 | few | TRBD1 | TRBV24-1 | CATSQGAREHGYTF | TGTGCCACCAGTCAGGGGGCGAGGGAGCATGGCTACACCTTC
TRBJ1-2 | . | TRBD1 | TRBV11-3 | CASSEDRADYGYTF | TGTGCCAGCAGCGAGGACAGGGCGGACTATGGCTACACCTTC
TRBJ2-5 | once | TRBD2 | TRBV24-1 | CATSDKGGSKETQYF | TGTGCCACCAGTGACAAGGGAGGGTCCAAGGAGACCCAGTACTTC
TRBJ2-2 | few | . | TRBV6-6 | CASSYERDANTGELFF | TGTGCCAGCAGTTACGAGAGGGACGCGAACACCGGGGAGCTGTTTTTT
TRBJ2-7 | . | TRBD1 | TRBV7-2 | CASSLIGQGLYEQYF | TGTGCCAGCAGCCTAATCGGACAGGGATTATACGAGCAGTACTTC
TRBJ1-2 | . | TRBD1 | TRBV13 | CASSSRDRDGGYTF | TGTGCCAGCAGCTCCCGGGACAGGGATGGGGGCTACACCTTC
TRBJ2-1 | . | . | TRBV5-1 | CASSLVGLAGSYEQFF | TGCGCCAGCAGCTTGGTGGGCCTAGCCGGGAGCTATGAGCAGTTCTTC
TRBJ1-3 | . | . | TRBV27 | CASSPGHSGNTIYF | TGTGCCAGCAGTCCCGGCCACTCTGGAAACACCATATATTTT
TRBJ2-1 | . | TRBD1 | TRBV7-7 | CASSPGTGEQFF | TGTGCCAGCAGCCCTGGGACAGGCGAGCAGTTCTTC
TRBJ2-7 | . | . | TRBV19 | CASSIDLPRSYEQYF | TGTGCCAGTAGTATAGATCTCCCAAGGAGCTACGAGCAGTACTTC
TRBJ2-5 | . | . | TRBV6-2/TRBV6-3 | CASSRTSETQYF | TGTGCCAGCAGCCGAACCTCAGAGACCCAGTACTTC
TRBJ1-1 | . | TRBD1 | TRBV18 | CASSLTGQVSKVWAPEAFF | TGTGCCAGCTCCCTAACCGGACAGGTCTCGAAAGTTTGGGCTCCTGAAGCTTTCTTT
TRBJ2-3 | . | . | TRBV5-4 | CASSGGVISTDTQYF | TGTGCCAGCAGCGGCGGAGTCATTAGCACAGATACGCAGTATTTT
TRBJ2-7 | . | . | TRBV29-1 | CSVESSNEQYF | TGCAGCGTTGAATCTTCCAACGAGCAGTACTTC
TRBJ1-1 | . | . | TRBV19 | CASSPTVNTEAFF | TGTGCCAGTAGTCCGACAGTGAACACTGAAGCTTTCTTT
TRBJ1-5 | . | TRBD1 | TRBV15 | CATQGGGNQPQHF | TGTGCCACCCAGGGGGGGGGCAATCAGCCCCAGCATTTT
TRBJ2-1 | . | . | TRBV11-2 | CASSLRRDGNTEQFF | TGTGCCAGCAGCTTAAGAAGGGACGGAAACACGGAGCAGTTCTTC
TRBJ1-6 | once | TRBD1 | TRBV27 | CASRRQGTNSPLHF | TGTGCCAGCAGGAGACAGGGGACGAATTCACCCCTCCACTTT
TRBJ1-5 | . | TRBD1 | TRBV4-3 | CASSQGPTRDSWGQPQHF | TGCGCCAGCAGCCAAGGCCCCACCCGGGACAGTTGGGGTCAGCCCCAGCATTTT
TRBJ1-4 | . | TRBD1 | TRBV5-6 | CASRISGQVNEKLFF | TGTGCCAGCAGAATATCGGGACAGGTCAATGAAAAACTGTTTTTT
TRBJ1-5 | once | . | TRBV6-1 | CASSEASPNQPQHF | TGTGCCAGCAGTGAAGCCAGCCCTAATCAGCCCCAGCATTTT
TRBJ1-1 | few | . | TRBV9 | CASSVGGTEAFF | TGTGCCAGCAGCGTAGGGGGGACTGAAGCTTTCTTT
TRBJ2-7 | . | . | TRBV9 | CASSVVGSSYEQYF | TGTGCCAGCAGCGTAGTGGGAAGCTCCTACGAGCAGTACTTC
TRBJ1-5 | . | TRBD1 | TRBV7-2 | CASSSETGARQPQHF | TGTGCCAGCAGCAGCGAAACAGGGGCTCGGCAGCCCCAGCATTTT
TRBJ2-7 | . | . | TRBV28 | CASSFANEQYF | TGTGCCAGCAGTTTTGCCAACGAGCAGTACTTC